This T cell receptor beta chain emerged from a study of early T cells in non-severe SARS-CoV-2 infection. Study-wide context: From unsorted whole blood, bulk RNA was sequenced, and the chains remained unpaired. Study results and limitations: VDJdb matching favored anti-spike CD8 responses, missing private and CD4 specificities.

Individual cDNA molecules received unique molecular identifiers. TCRdb analysed the 5' RACE reads with MiXCR anew, one entry per CDR3 protein. The sample has about 39,000 distinct CDR3 sequences, around 4.1% seen once. This clonotype was seen many times. The antigen is not known. CDR3 length: 14 amino acids. Germline CDR1 is LGHDT and CDR2 is YNNKEL (reference sequence). V lost 1 base to trimming and J lost 4 bases, with 8 bases between them. This receptor was identified in an adult who was a healthcare worker with PCR-confirmed SARS-CoV-2 infection or an uninfected control (not recorded which). The sample was whole blood. The gene calls are TRBV3-1 and TRBJ1-3, with D unresolved. The CDR3 DNA is TGTGCCAGCAGCCAAGGTTTGTCCGGAAACACCATATATTTT. Amino acid sequence: CASSQGLSGNTIYF.